This note documents a single T cell receptor (beta chain) sequence. The source of the sample is a study of blood T cell repertoires in COVID-19. The CDR3 loop spans 15 amino acids. CDR1 GTSNPN and CDR2 SVGIG come from the germline V gene (reference sequence). V lost 0 bases and J 6 bases, leaving 12 bases between the germline ends. Original handling: Amplification of reference gene primers provided the estimated nucleated cell counts. Generated by immunoSEQ multiplex PCR, the TCRdb table keeps only in-frame clones and is missing some. That table furnishes V, J and clone size, whereas the DNA furnished D and trimming. The data contain a few hundred thousand clones, about 89% of them seen just once; the ten biggest clones take up 0.94%.

Sequencing was performed on peripheral blood. The gene calls are TRBV30 and TRBJ1-6; D may be TRBD1 (5 bases). The origin of this receptor is a woman aged 40 to 55 who had recovered from COVID-19. CDR3 protein: CAWSVRGRANSPLHF. CDR3 bases: TGTGCCTGGAGTGTACGCGGCAGGGCTAATTCACCCCTCCACTTT.